Below, 22 T cell receptor beta chains from the same sample are listed, as sequenced in a study of T cell responses to AZD1222 COVID-19 vaccine. Profiling relied on immunoSEQ multiplex PCR, and the TCRdb table lists in-frame clones only, not all of them. The data hold some 120,000 clones, with roughly 93% observed a single time. The sample was peripheral blood, taken 28 days after the second AZD1222 dose. All receptors come from an adult who received the AZD1222 COVID-19 vaccine.

This rearrangement joins TRBV27 to TRBJ2-7, with D possibly being TRBD1 (6 bases). The ends were cut back, 4 bases at V and 3 bases at J, with 13 bases in the middle. The CDR3 extends over 14 amino acids. In germline, CDR1 is MNHEY, CDR2 SMNVEV (reference sequence). DNA for the CDR3: TGTGCCAGCAGTTCACGGACAGCGAGCTACGAGCAGTACTTC. It specifies CASSSRTASYEQYF.

This rearrangement joins TRBV14 to TRBJ2-7; 8 nucleotides agree with TRBD1. The germline gives CDR1 SGHDN, CDR2 FVKESK. V shed 4 bases, J shed 3 bases, and the junction held 2 bases outside the gene matches. The CDR3 consists of 13 residues. DNA of the CDR3: TGTGCCAGCAGCCGGGACAGGATCTACGAGCAGTACTTC. This sequence encodes CASSRDRIYEQYF.

The V gene is TRBV28, the J gene TRBJ2-3; TRBD1 or TRBD2 may be the D gene (5 bases each). V was clipped by 6 bases and J by 0 bases, with 10 bases between them. Germline assignment: CDR1 MDHEN and CDR2 SYDVKM. The CDR3 runs to 14 residues. This chain's CDR3 is CASSPGPSTDTQYF. In DNA form, the CDR3 reads TGTGCCAGCAGCCCGGGACCAAGCACAGATACGCAGTATTTT.

Many counts were recorded for this clone. The V call is TRBV29-1, the J call TRBJ2-1, with 11 bases lining up with TRBD1. CDR1 is SQVTM, CDR2 ANQGSEA, per germline. The length of the CDR3 is 17 residues. V dropped 7 bases and J dropped 7; count of bases not matched to a gene: 18. CDR3 region: CSAALQMDRGLLNEQFF. In DNA, the CDR3 is TGCAGCGCCGCTTTACAGATGGACAGGGGGCTTTTAAATGAGCAGTTCTTC.

The chain has TRBV11-3 and TRBJ2-1; TRBD2 agrees at 7 bases. The length of the CDR3 is 14 residues. Unmatched junction bases numbered 9, after V lost 8 bases and J lost 5 bases. From germline, CDR1 is SGHNT and CDR2 YENEEA. CDR3 sequence (DNA): TGTGCCAGCCTGACTAGCAAGGGAAACAATGAGCAGTTCTTC. Translating it yields CASLTSKGNNEQFF.

The CDR3 sequence: CASSTAEWTQYF. The DNA of the CDR3 is TGTGCCAGCAGCACCGCCGAATGGACCCAGTACTTC. The rearrangement joins TRBV6-1 to TRBJ2-5; no definite D call. From germline, CDR1 is MNHNS and CDR2 SASEGT. V lost 6 bases to trimming and J lost 7 bases, with 12 bases between them. There are 12 residues in the CDR3.

The chain has TRBV9 and TRBJ1-2; unclear D gene. Germline CDR1 reads SGDLS; CDR2 reads YYNGEE. CDR3 length: 14 amino acids. The V end lost 3 bases, the J end lost 7 bases, and 16 bases lay between the germline ends. DNA of the CDR3: TGTGCCAGCAGCGCCGGTGGGGAGACTAGTGGCTACACCTTC. Its translation is CASSAGGETSGYTF.

The genes are TRBV12-3 or TRBV12-4 and TRBJ1-1; D not certain. The CDR3 has 13 residues. The V and J ends lost 0 bases and 4 bases respectively, with 6 bases between them. CDR3 DNA sequence: TGTGCCAGCAGTTTAGCTGGGGTCACTGAAGCTTTCTTT. Translation gives CASSLAGVTEAFF.

This CDR3 reads CASSWGVTGSGEKLFF. In DNA form, the CDR3 reads TGTGCCAGCAGCTGGGGAGTTACAGGGTCGGGGGAAAAACTGTTTTTT. V usage is TRBV5-5 and J usage is TRBJ1-4, with D tentatively TRBD1 (6 bases). This CDR3 spans 16 amino acids. Germline V gene sequence: CDR1 SGHKS, CDR2 YYEKEE (reference sequence). V lost 3 bases, J lost 8 bases, and 20 bases lay in between.

The V and J genes are TRBV7-2 and TRBJ2-2; 7 positions match TRBD2. This CDR3 is 16 amino acids long. V trimming: 1 base; J trimming: 7 bases; junction bases outside the gene matches: 9. Germline V gene lookup returns CDR1 SGHTA and CDR2 FQGNSA. The CDR3 region is CASSLVWGGLGGELFF. CDR3 nucleotide sequence: TGTGCCAGCAGCTTAGTCTGGGGGGGTCTAGGCGGGGAGCTGTTTTTT.

J is TRBJ1-5 and V is TRBV28; D call uncertain. V gave up 2 bases and J gave up 9 bases, with 14 bases separating them. Germline V gene sequence: CDR1 MDHEN, CDR2 SYDVKM. The CDR3 runs to 14 residues. The CDR3 sequence: CASSLKRGSGPQHF. The CDR3 DNA follows: TGTGCCAGCAGTTTAAAAAGAGGGTCAGGGCCCCAGCATTTT. Supplemented by reference TRBV28 and TRBJ1-5, the full variable domain reads DVKVTQSSRYLVKRTGEKVFLECVQDMDHENMFWYRQDPGLGLRLIYFSYDVKMKEKGDIPEGYSVSREKKERFSLILESASTNQTSMYLCASSLKRGSGPQHFGDGTRLSIL.

The V call is TRBV7-9, the J call TRBJ2-3; D possibly corresponds to TRBD1 (6 bases). The germline CDR1 and CDR2 sequences are SEHNR and FQNEAQ (reference sequence). This CDR3 comprises 16 residues. The V end was cut by 1 base, the J end by 4 bases, with 15 bases between. The CDR3 loop reads CASSLVWFEGADTQYF. CDR3 DNA sequence: TGTGCCAGCAGCTTAGTATGGTTTGAGGGGGCAGATACGCAGTATTTT.

In this sample, this clone turned up once. This chain links TRBV6-6 with TRBJ2-6; 7 bases are shared with TRBD1. V lost 2 bases, J lost 2 bases, and 0 bases stayed unmatched. The germline gives CDR1 MNHNY, CDR2 SVGAGI (reference sequence). This CDR3 is built from 15 residues. In nucleotides, the CDR3 is TGTGCCAGCAGTTACACAGGGGCTGGGGCCAACGTCCTGACTTTC. Translation gives CASSYTGAGANVLTF.

This chain uses TRBV5-1 with TRBJ2-1, with D possibly matching TRBD2 (6 bases). The V gene's germline CDR1 is SGHRS and CDR2 YFSETQ. V was cut by 0 bases and J by 4 bases, with 11 bases left in between. This CDR3 spans 15 amino acids. CDR3 residues: CASSLALAPYNEQFF. The CDR3 coding sequence is TGCGCCAGCAGCTTGGCGCTAGCGCCGTACAATGAGCAGTTCTTC.

V usage is TRBV11-1 and J usage is TRBJ2-5; a weak D match, TRBD1 (6 bases). Germline V CDR1 and CDR2: SGHAT, FQDESV (reference sequence). Deletions cut 5 bases from V and 0 bases from J, with 13 bases between. This CDR3 region has 15 residues. CDR3 bases: TGTGCCAGCAGCCGTTATGGACAGAACCAAGAGACCCAGTACTTC. This sequence encodes CASSRYGQNQETQYF.

V gene TRBV28 combines with J gene TRBJ1-1; D is uncertain. This CDR3 contains 18 residues. Germline loops: CDR1 MDHEN, CDR2 SYDVKM. The ends were cut back, 1 base at V and 1 base at J, with 19 bases in the middle. The CDR3 DNA reads as TGTGCCAGCAGTTTATTATCACCCATAGGGCCGGGGAACACTGAAGCTTTCTTT. Protein sequence: CASSLLSPIGPGNTEAFF.

The chain recombines TRBV11-2 with TRBJ1-5, with 10 positions matching TRBD1. The trim removed 4 bases at V and 5 bases at J, leaving 8 bases unmatched. The CDR3 contains 16 residues. Germline V gives CDR1 SGHAT, CDR2 FQNNGV. Here the CDR3 reads CASSSTAGTGDQPQHF. CDR3 nucleotides: TGTGCCAGCAGCTCCACCGCCGGGACAGGGGATCAGCCCCAGCATTTT.

This clone has a single count. The genes are TRBV27 and TRBJ2-1, with D tentatively TRBD1 or TRBD2 (5 bases each). V was clipped by 2 bases and J by 6 bases, with 5 bases between them. Germline-derived CDR1 and CDR2 are MNHEY and SMNVEV (reference sequence). The CDR3 spans 12 residues. The CDR3 DNA is TGTGCCAGCAGTTTAGGGGGCAATGAGCAGTTCTTC. This encodes CASSLGGNEQFF.

J is TRBJ2-2 and V is TRBV6-5; TRBD2 might be the D (6 bases). Deletions cut 4 bases from V and 6 bases from J, with 15 bases between. Germline CDR1 MNHEY, CDR2 SVGAGI. There are 15 residues in the CDR3. The CDR3 loop reads CASSWTGTGPGELFF. CDR3 in DNA: TGTGCCAGCAGTTGGACCGGGACTGGCCCCGGGGAGCTGTTTTTT.

The chain joins TRBV3-1 (or the pseudogene TRBV3-2) to TRBJ2-5; a possible D gene is TRBD1 (5 bases). The V gene's germline CDR1 is LGHDT and CDR2 YNNKEL (reference sequence). V was cut by 4 bases and J by 0 bases, with 9 bases left in between. The CDR3 is 14 residues long. CDR3 in DNA: TGTGCCAGCAGCCTGCAGGGTTACCAAGAGACCCAGTACTTC. Translation: CASSLQGYQETQYF.

The chain links TRBV9 to TRBJ1-4; possibly TRBD1 for D (6 bases). Germline CDR1 reads SGDLS; CDR2 reads YYNGEE. V was cut by 3 bases and J by 3 bases, with 18 bases left in between. The CDR3 runs 17 residues. CDR3 in DNA: TGTGCCAGCAGCGCCGGAGGGGGGGAAGGGGCTAATGAAAAACTGTTTTTT. Amino acid sequence: CASSAGGGEGANEKLFF.

The V and J genes are TRBV28 and TRBJ1-5, with 10 nucleotides matching TRBD1. The V gene end was trimmed by 3 bases and the J gene end by 10 bases; junction bases not matched to a gene: 21. Germline lookup yields CDR1 MDHEN and CDR2 SYDVKM. The CDR3 spans 19 residues. The CDR3 DNA reads TGTGCCAGCAGTTTTGGTCTCACGGCGGGACAGGGGAGGGGAAAACCCCAGCATTTT. Translated: CASSFGLTAGQGRGKPQHF.